A single sample gave rise to the 22 T cell receptor beta chains below, sequenced in a study of cytomegalovirus exposure and HLA in healthy donors. Assay: immunoSEQ multiplex PCR; the TCRdb copy retains only in-frame clones and omits some. The sample yields 300,000 to 400,000 clones, roughly 87% seen once. What was sequenced was PBMCs. The receptor set was obtained from a man aged 25 to 45 in good health and CMV-seronegative.

This clone was seen a handful of times. CDR3 in amino acids: CASSSRGTGLGETQYF. CDR3 nucleotides: TGCGCCAGCAGCTCGAGGGGGACAGGGCTAGGGGAGACCCAGTACTTC. J is TRBJ2-5 and V is TRBV5-1, with TRBD1 identical over 9 bases. Germline V gives CDR1 SGHRS, CDR2 YFSETQ. The CDR3 extends over 16 amino acids. With V trimmed by 3 bases and J by 5 bases, 11 bases remained unmatched.

This chain joins TRBV5-1 and TRBJ1-2, with TRBD1 matching over 10 bases. J gave up 4 bases and V 4 bases, and 7 bases lay outside the gene matches. In germline, CDR1 is SGHRS, CDR2 YFSETQ. CDR3 size: 15 residues. The CDR3 spells CASSAGTGVPYGYTF. CDR3 nucleotides: TGCGCCAGCAGCGCGGGGACAGGGGTCCCCTATGGCTACACCTTC. Together with reference TRBV5-1 and TRBJ1-2, the CDR3 gives the full variable domain: KAGVTQTPRYLIKTRGQQVTLSCSPISGHRSVSWYQQTPGQGLQFLFEYFSETQRNKGNFPGRFSGRQFSNSRSEMNVSTLELGDSALYLCASSAGTGVPYGYTFGSGTRLTVV.

The rearrangement links TRBV11-2 to TRBJ2-7, with a weak D call TRBD1 (6 bases). V was trimmed by 5 bases and J by 4 bases, leaving 15 bases between them. Germline CDR1 SGHAT, CDR2 FQNNGV. The CDR3 contains 14 residues. The CDR3 region is CASSPRTGQYEQYF. CDR3 sequence (DNA): TGTGCCAGCAGCCCTAGAACCGGACAGTACGAGCAGTACTTC.

This chain connects TRBV27 to TRBJ1-3; the D gene is possibly TRBD1 (6 bases). The V end was cut by 5 bases, the J end by 1 base, with 9 bases between. Germline V lookup: CDR1 MNHEY, CDR2 SMNVEV (reference sequence). The CDR3 length is 14 residues. The CDR3, as DNA: TGTGCCAGCAGTGTAGGGGGATCTGGAAACACCATATATTTT. It yields the protein CASSVGGSGNTIYF.

CDR3 amino acids: CASSDGSGQGSLGELFF. CDR3 bases: TGTGCCAGCAGTGATGGGTCGGGACAGGGGAGTTTGGGGGAGCTGTTTTTT. The chain combines TRBV28 with TRBJ2-2, with 10 positions matching TRBD1. The germline V gene has CDR1 MDHEN and CDR2 SYDVKM. The CDR3 is 17 residues long. V dropped 5 bases and J dropped 8; count of bases not matched to a gene: 14.

Details on this clone: Other DNA sequences in the sample encode the same CDR3. This sequence joins TRBV7-2 and TRBJ1-5; tentatively, D is TRBD1 (5 bases). This CDR3 has 13 residues. V lost 1 base and J 6 bases, leaving 7 bases between the germline ends. Germline-derived CDR1 and CDR2 are SGHTA and FQGNSA. Here the CDR3 reads CASSLGGGQPQHF. The CDR3, as DNA: TGTGCCAGCAGCTTAGGGGGGGGTCAGCCCCAGCATTTT.

The chain carries TRBV19 and TRBJ2-4, with D maybe TRBD1 (6 bases). The CDR3 is 17 residues long. Trimming took 3 bases from V and 3 from J, leaving 18 bases between them. Germline V gives CDR1 LNHDA, CDR2 SQIVND (reference sequence). In DNA form, the CDR3 reads TGTGCCAGTAGTATTGGGCAGGGGAGAATTGGCAAAAACATTCAGTACTTC. Residues: CASSIGQGRIGKNIQYF.

CDR3 region: CASSPGGLAGRTQYF. In DNA, the CDR3 is TGTGCCAGCAGCCCGGGAGGACTAGCGGGGCGTACGCAGTATTTT. The chain recombines TRBV5-4 with TRBJ2-3; TRBD2 aligns across 12 bases. Trimming took 4 bases from V and 8 from J; bases not matched to a gene: 8. The CDR3 runs to 15 residues. From germline, CDR1 is SGHNT and CDR2 YYREEE (reference sequence).

V gene TRBV11-2 combines with J gene TRBJ2-1, with 10 bases lining up with TRBD1. Looked up from germline, CDR1 is SGHAT and CDR2 is FQNNGV. This CDR3 is 17 amino acids long. With 2 bases clipped from V and 7 bases from J, the junction kept 11 bases outside the gene matches. For the CDR3, the DNA is TGTGCCAGCAGCTTAAAAACCGGGACAGGGGATCGGAATGAGCAGTTCTTC. This translates into CASSLKTGTGDRNEQFF.

This chain connects TRBV15 to TRBJ2-7; a possible D gene is TRBD2 (5 bases). V was clipped by 5 bases and J by 5 bases, with 13 bases between them. The CDR3 consists of 13 residues. CDR1 is LNHNV, CDR2 YYDKDF, per germline (reference sequence). The CDR3 coding sequence is TGTGCCACCAGCTCCCTAAGAGGGAACGAGCAGTACTTC. Translating gives CATSSLRGNEQYF. Supplemented by reference TRBV15 and TRBJ2-7, the full variable domain reads DAMVIQNPRYQVTQFGKPVTLSCSQTLNHNVMYWYQQKSSQAPKLLFHYYDKDFNNEADTPDNFQSRRPNTSFCFLDIRSPGLGDTAMYLCATSSLRGNEQYFGPGTRLTVT.

The V gene is TRBV2, the J gene TRBJ2-7; TRBD1 matches 8 bases. Germline V gene lookup returns CDR1 SNHLY and CDR2 FYNNEI. The CDR3 covers 14 residues. V lost 2 bases, J lost 4 bases, and 4 bases stayed unmatched. CDR3 residues: CASSELDRVYEQYF. The DNA of the CDR3 is TGTGCCAGCAGTGAACTGGACAGGGTTTACGAGCAGTACTTC.

This clone was observed once. The chain couples TRBV6-5 to TRBJ2-7; D might be TRBD1 (5 bases). CDR1 is MNHEY and CDR2 is SVGAGI in the germline V gene. V was clipped by 6 bases and J by 0 bases, with 15 bases between them. The CDR3 runs 15 residues. DNA for the CDR3: TGTGCCAGCAGCCGCCAGGGCACCCTCTCCTACGAGCAGTACTTC. Its translation: CASSRQGTLSYEQYF.

This clone has just one count. The chain couples TRBV18 to TRBJ2-1; 8 bases match TRBD2. The CDR3 has 14 residues. V shed 2 bases, J shed 4 bases, and the junction held 1 base outside the gene matches. Germline CDR1 KGHSH, CDR2 LQKENI. The chain's CDR3 is CASSPTSGYNEQFF. As DNA, the CDR3 is TGTGCCAGCTCACCAACTAGCGGATACAATGAGCAGTTCTTC.

The chain's CDR3 is CASSSWDSYGYTF. In DNA, the CDR3 is TGTGCCAGCAGCTCGTGGGACAGCTATGGCTACACCTTC. The V gene is TRBV5-5, the J gene TRBJ1-2, with 7 bases aligning to TRBD1. Germline V gene data show CDR1 as SGHKS and CDR2 as YYEKEE (reference sequence). The trim removed 3 bases at V and 4 bases at J, leaving 3 bases unmatched. The length of the CDR3 is 13 residues.

The chain carries TRBV9 and TRBJ1-4; no definite D call. Germline V CDR1 and CDR2: SGDLS, YYNGEE. The CDR3 is 16 residues long. The V end lost 3 bases, the J end lost 5 bases, and 17 bases lay between the germline ends. The CDR3: CASSASRHERNEKLFF. The CDR3 region has the DNA TGTGCCAGCAGCGCCAGCAGACACGAACGAAATGAAAAACTGTTTTTT.

This chain joins TRBV18 and TRBJ2-7; D is possibly TRBD1 (6 bases). Germline assignment: CDR1 KGHSH and CDR2 LQKENI. V was shortened by 2 bases and J by 5 bases, with 19 bases between the two germline ends. This CDR3 region has 16 residues. The CDR3 DNA sequence: TGTGCCAGCTCACCATTGTATGACAGGCTCCTTGACGAGCAGTACTTC. This sequence encodes CASSPLYDRLLDEQYF.

The J gene is TRBJ1-6, the V gene TRBV19; TRBD1 matches 9 bases. This CDR3 spans 14 amino acids. V dropped 6 bases and J dropped 9; count of bases not matched to a gene: 6. CDR1 is LNHDA and CDR2 is SQIVND in the germline V gene (reference sequence). For the CDR3, the DNA is TGTGCCAGTAGCGGGACAGGGAGTACTTCACCCCTCCACTTT. Translating gives CASSGTGSTSPLHF.

The V call is TRBV5-1, the J call TRBJ2-5, with D possibly matching TRBD1 (6 bases). Trimming stripped 0 bases from V and 5 bases from J, with 14 bases between. Germline V CDR1 and CDR2: SGHRS, YFSETQ. The CDR3 is made up of 15 amino acids. In nucleotides, the CDR3 is TGCGCCAGCAGCTTGGGGCAGGGGAGAACGGAGACCCAGTACTTC. Protein product: CASSLGQGRTETQYF.

This clone was seen a single time. This chain links TRBV18 with TRBJ1-1; 7 bases are shared with TRBD1. This CDR3 is built from 17 residues. V gave up 2 bases and J gave up 5 bases; unmatched junction bases: 14. Germline V gene data show CDR1 as KGHSH and CDR2 as LQKENI. CDR3 region: CASSPGQEKLVSTEAFF. DNA of the CDR3: TGTGCCAGCTCACCAGGACAGGAGAAATTGGTGTCGACTGAAGCTTTCTTT.

This clone appeared a single time. This rearrangement joins TRBV7-9 to TRBJ2-7; 9 bases line up with TRBD2. The V gene end was trimmed by 4 bases and the J gene end by 1 base; junction bases not matched to a gene: 8. The CDR3 extends over 16 amino acids. CDR1 SEHNR and CDR2 FQNEAQ come from the germline V gene (reference sequence). The CDR3 region is CASSWPSSGASYEQYF. The CDR3 bases are TGTGCCAGCAGCTGGCCCTCTAGCGGGGCTTCCTACGAGCAGTACTTC.

This clone was counted a few times. This chain links TRBV6-6 with TRBJ1-6, with 8 bases lining up with TRBD1. V lost 2 bases and J lost 6; bases outside the gene matches: 3. The CDR3 length is 15 residues. Germline V lookup: CDR1 MNHNY, CDR2 SVGAGI (reference sequence). CDR3 sequence reads: CASSYDRGGNSPLHF. The CDR3 DNA is TGTGCCAGCAGTTACGACAGGGGAGGTAATTCACCCCTCCACTTT.

The rearrangement joins TRBV7-6 to TRBJ1-1; D is undetermined. This CDR3 spans 14 amino acids. Germline V gene lookup returns CDR1 SGHVS and CDR2 FNYEAQ. Trimming took off 1 base at V and 2 bases at J, with 8 bases between the two ends. CDR3 bases: TGTGCCAGCAGCTTAGGCGCGGGTAACACTGAAGCTTTCTTT. Translation gives CASSLGAGNTEAFF. Complete variable domain (other parts from reference TRBV7-6 and TRBJ1-1): GAGVSQSPRYKVTKRGQDVALRCDPISGHVSLYWYRQALGQGPEFLTYFNYEAQQDKSGLPNDRFSAERPEGSISTLTIQRTEQRDSAMYRCASSLGAGNTEAFFGQGTRLTVV.